One T cell receptor (beta chain) is described in this entry. The data stem from a study of cytomegalovirus exposure and HLA in healthy donors. J gave up 0 bases and V 4 bases, and 5 bases lay outside the gene matches. There are 16 residues in the CDR3. The V gene's germline CDR1 is SNHLY and CDR2 FYNNEI. The PCR ran on 60 Vbeta and 13 Jbeta primers. TCRdb's copy holds only in-frame clones and misses some; the assay was immunoSEQ multiplex PCR. The table shows approximately 200,000 clones, with 79% occurring only once. This receptor was obtained from a woman between 25 and 40 years old in good health and CMV-seropositive. V is TRBV2 and J is TRBJ1-1; 10 nucleotides align to TRBD1. Input material: PBMCs. DNA of the CDR3: TGTGCCAGCAGTGGGGACAGGGGACTCATGAACACTGAAGCTTTCTTT. This encodes CASSGDRGLMNTEAFF.